One T cell receptor (beta chain) is described in this entry. CDR3 length: 16 amino acids. Germline lookup yields CDR1 ENHRY and CDR2 SYGVKD. Trimming removed 7 bases from V and 2 bases from J; junction bases left unmatched: 9. This sample is drawn from a study of patients and donors after allogeneic stem cell transplantation. From the RT-PCR reads, TCRdb called clonotypes with MiXCR, one entry per CDR3 protein. The sample contains about a million distinct CDR3 sequences, more than 15% of which appear only once. The V gene is TRBV10-3, the J gene TRBJ1-3; 9 positions agree with TRBD1. The source material was blood, either unsorted or a sorted T cell fraction (not recorded which). This TCR derives from a human donor who was either an allogeneic HSCT recipient or a stem cell or donor lymphocyte infusion donor (not recorded which). It is not recorded whose cells these are; they may come from a transplant donor. The CDR3 is CAITRDRVPPGNTIYF. The CDR3 DNA is TGTGCCATCACCCGGGACAGGGTACCGCCTGGAAACACCATATATTTT.